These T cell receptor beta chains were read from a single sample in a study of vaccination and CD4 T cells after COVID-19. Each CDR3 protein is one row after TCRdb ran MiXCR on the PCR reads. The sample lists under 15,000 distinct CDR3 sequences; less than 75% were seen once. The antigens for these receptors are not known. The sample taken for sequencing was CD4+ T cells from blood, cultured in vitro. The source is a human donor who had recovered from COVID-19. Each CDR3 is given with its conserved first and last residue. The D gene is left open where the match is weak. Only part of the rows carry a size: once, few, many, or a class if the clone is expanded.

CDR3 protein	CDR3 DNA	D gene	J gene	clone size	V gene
CASSQLGVTSSYEQYF	TGTGCCAGCAGCCAACTTGGTGTCACGAGCTCCTACGAGCAGTACTTC	NA	TRBJ2-7	NA	TRBV14
CSVPGWGNTEAFF	TGCAGCGTCCCCGGCTGGGGAAACACTGAAGCTTTCTTT	NA	TRBJ1-1	NA	TRBV29-1
CASSSMGQRENTQYF	TGTGCCAGCAGTTCAATGGGACAGCGAGAGAATACGCAGTATTTT	TRBD1	TRBJ2-3	once	TRBV28
CASSQAQGGEQYF	TGTGCCAGCAGTCAAGCCCAGGGTGGCGAGCAGTACTTC	NA	TRBJ2-7	NA	TRBV2
CSVGLRLGELFF	TGCAGCGTTGGGCTAAGGCTCGGGGAGCTGTTTTTT	NA	TRBJ2-2	NA	TRBV29-1
CASSPATANYGYTF	TGTGCCAGCTCACCCGCGACAGCAAACTATGGCTACACCTTC	NA	TRBJ1-2	NA	TRBV18
CASSQPSSPLHF	TGTGCCAGCAGTCAGCCAAGTTCACCCCTCCACTTT	NA	TRBJ1-6	few	TRBV27
CASSLAWRQGADTGELFF	TGTGCCAGCAGCTTAGCGTGGAGACAGGGGGCCGACACCGGGGAGCTGTTTTTT	TRBD1	TRBJ2-2	NA	TRBV7-2
CAFTGEGQPQHF	TGTGCCTTTACAGGGGAGGGCCAGCCCCAGCATTTT	TRBD1	TRBJ1-5	NA	TRBV30
CASSLAQDTEAFF	TGTGCCAGCAGCTTAGCCCAGGACACTGAAGCTTTCTTT	NA	TRBJ1-1	NA	TRBV7-2
CASSRSNSPLHF	TGTGCCAGCAGCCGTAGTAATTCACCCCTCCACTTT	NA	TRBJ1-6	NA	TRBV12-3/TRBV12-4
CAITNTGGAVDGYTF	TGTGCCATAACAAATACAGGGGGCGCCGTTGACGGCTACACCTTC	TRBD1	TRBJ1-2	few	TRBV19
CASSVPGQSYEQYF	TGTGCCAGCAGTGTACCGGGACAGTCCTACGAGCAGTACTTC	TRBD1	TRBJ2-7	NA	TRBV28
CASSGLVSGVIQPQHF	TGTGCCAGCAGTGGTTTGGTATCGGGGGTTATTCAGCCCCAGCATTTT	NA	TRBJ1-5	NA	TRBV6-1
CASSYSRGNQPQHF	TGTGCCAGCAGTTACTCGAGGGGGAATCAGCCCCAGCATTTT	NA	TRBJ1-5	NA	TRBV6-5
CAVQGSGNTIYF	TGTGCCGTACAGGGCTCTGGAAACACCATATATTTT	NA	TRBJ1-3	NA	TRBV2
CASINPAGGELFF	TGTGCCAGCATCAACCCGGCGGGCGGGGAGCTGTTTTTT	NA	TRBJ2-2	NA	TRBV7-2
CATGQDFSYEQYF	TGTGCCACGGGACAGGATTTTTCCTACGAGCAGTACTTC	TRBD1	TRBJ2-7	NA	TRBV10-3
CSARLARNTEAFF	TGCAGTGCTAGACTCGCACGGAACACTGAAGCTTTCTTT	NA	TRBJ1-1	NA	TRBV20-1
CASSLGADTEAFF	TGCGCCAGCAGCTTGGGGGCAGACACTGAAGCTTTCTTT	NA	TRBJ1-1	NA	TRBV5-1
CASSASDNTEAFF	TGTGCCAGCAGTGCGAGCGACAACACTGAAGCTTTCTTT	NA	TRBJ1-1	once	TRBV11-2
CASSEQGGYEQYF	TGTGCCAGCAGTGAACAGGGGGGCTACGAGCAGTACTTC	NA	TRBJ2-7	few	TRBV6-1